This T cell receptor beta chain came from a study of vaccination and CD4 T cells after COVID-19. Study-wide background: Convalescents were six males and four females, two of them Hispanic. Participants received two doses of either BNT162b2 or mRNA-1273 vaccine. The authors sampled a few convalescent patients on day 14 and on days 161 to 241 post-vaccination.

Time point specified: late sampling 161 to 241 days after vaccination in a few convalescent patients. The sample holds a few counts of this clonotype. No antigen is known for it. In TCRdb, the PCR reads were re-called with MiXCR into one record per CDR3 protein. Found here are 31,000 or so distinct CDR3 sequences, about 46% of them singletons; the top ten hold about 5.8%. Germline loops: CDR1 MNHNS, CDR2 SASEGT. The CDR3 consists of 14 residues. The V gene end was trimmed by 7 bases and the J gene end by 5 bases; junction bases not matched to a gene: 10. Whole-study findings and limits: Median SARS-CoV-2-reactive clonotype numbers rose nonsignificantly, roughly 21 to 38.

Specimen: CD4+ T cells from blood, collected about 7 months after SARS-CoV-2 vaccination. The genes are TRBV6-1 and TRBJ2-7, with TRBD1 identical over 8 bases. This sequence was found in a human donor who had recovered from COVID-19. This CDR3 reads CASTGGTGLDEQYF. CDR3 nucleotide sequence: TGTGCCAGCACGGGTGGGACAGGCTTGGACGAGCAGTACTTC.